The rows below give T cell receptor beta chains drawn from one sample of a study of long-term antiretroviral therapy in people with HIV. Clones were sequenced by immunoSEQ multiplex PCR, and TCRdb holds only the in-frame ones, with some missing. The sample records tens of thousands of clones, more than 65% being singletons. The source was unsorted PBMCs, collected 0.5 years after starting antiretroviral therapy. The source of these receptors is a woman between 40 and 55 years old with HIV. The CDR3 runs from the conserved cysteine through the conserved F or W. Fields, in order: D gene, clone size, V gene, J gene, CDR3 DNA, CDR3 protein. D genes are given only for firm matches. Clone size is given for some rows only: seen once, a few or many times, or a class if the clone is expanded.

-	few	TRBV7-9	TRBJ1-2	TGTGCCAGCAGCTTAGCGGATGGCTACACCTTC	CASSLADGYTF
-	-	TRBV27	TRBJ1-1	TGTGCCAGCAGTTCAAGGATGAACACTGAAGCTTTCTTT	CASSSRMNTEAFF
TRBD1	few	TRBV28	TRBJ1-2	TGTGCCAGCAGTTACGCCGACAGGGAGGGTGGCTACACCTTC	CASSYADREGGYTF
-	-	TRBV7-9	TRBJ1-4	TGTGCCAGCAGCCATGGGGGCGCCCACAATGAAAAACTGTTTTTT	CASSHGGAHNEKLFF
TRBD1	-	TRBV28	TRBJ1-5	TGTGCCAGTCGACAGGGGGATCGCAATCAGCCCCAGCATTTT	CASRQGDRNQPQHF
-	-	TRBV5-8	TRBJ1-4	TGTGCCAGCAGCTCCGGGATTGGGATTGAAAAACTGTTTTTT	CASSSGIGIEKLFF
TRBD1	-	TRBV5-1	TRBJ1-1	TGCGCCAGCAGCGGGGGGACAGGGTCGAACACTGAAGCTTTCTTT	CASSGGTGSNTEAFF
TRBD1	-	TRBV4-1	TRBJ1-3	TGCGCCAGCAGCGCCCAGGGGGACTCTGGAAACACCATATATTTT	CASSAQGDSGNTIYF
-	-	TRBV4-3	TRBJ1-5	TGCGCCAGCAGCCAGAGGCGACTAGAGTATCAGCCCCAGCATTTT	CASSQRRLEYQPQHF
-	-	TRBV9	TRBJ1-2	TGTGCCAGCAGCCCAGCCCAGGGCGACTATGGCTACACCTTC	CASSPAQGDYGYTF
-	-	TRBV5-6	TRBJ1-3	TGTGCCAGCAGCTTGACAGGGTGGGGATTCTCTGGAAACACCATATATTTT	CASSLTGWGFSGNTIYF
TRBD2	-	TRBV9	TRBJ2-2	TGTGCCAGCAGCGTGAGCGGGGGACGTGTCGGGGAGCTGTTTTTT	CASSVSGGRVGELFF
-	-	TRBV5-8	TRBJ1-2	TGTGCCAGCAGCCAAACGGGACTTCGGGGCTACACCTTC	CASSQTGLRGYTF
TRBD1	-	TRBV28	TRBJ1-2	TGTGCCAGCAGTTTAGAGGACAGGGCCTATGGCTACACCTTC	CASSLEDRAYGYTF
-	-	TRBV14	TRBJ2-7	TGTGCCAGCAGCAGCCCAGGGTGGACCTCCTACGAGCAGTACTTC	CASSSPGWTSYEQYF
-	once	TRBV14	TRBJ2-1	TGTGCCAGCAGCCAAACTGGAGACTGGGGGAGCTCCTACAATGAGCAGTTCTTC	CASSQTGDWGSSYNEQFF
-	-	TRBV4-1	TRBJ2-1	TGCGCCAGCAGCCAACACAGGGAGGGTGAGCAGTTCTTC	CASSQHREGEQFF
TRBD2	-	TRBV5-1	TRBJ2-1	TGCGCCAGCAGAGGCGAGACTAGCGGGGGGCCGGGGAATGAGCAGTTCTTC	CASRGETSGGPGNEQFF
TRBD1	few	TRBV5-1	TRBJ2-3	TGCGCCAGCAGCGGACACAGGGGGGATACGCAGTATTTT	CASSGHRGDTQYF
-	once	TRBV25-1	TRBJ2-5	TGTGCCAGCAGCGACCGCCCAGGAGGGGAGACCCAGTACTTC	CASSDRPGGETQYF
-	-	TRBV11-3	TRBJ1-1	TGTGCCAGCAGCTTAGAAATGAACACTGAAGCTTTCTTT	CASSLEMNTEAFF
-	-	TRBV4-3	TRBJ1-2	TGCGCCAGCAGCCAAATCAGGACTCCGGGCTATGGCTACACCTTC	CASSQIRTPGYGYTF
TRBD2	-	TRBV5-1	TRBJ2-5	TGCGCCAGCAGCCCGGGACTAGTGGGTCCGGAGACCCAGTACTTC	CASSPGLVGPETQYF
-	medium-sized	TRBV19	TRBJ1-2	TGTGCCAGTAGTATTGCCCAGGACACCTATGGCTACACCTTC	CASSIAQDTYGYTF
-	-	TRBV28	TRBJ2-2	TGTGCCAGCAGTTTACGTATAGGGGAGCTGTTTTTT	CASSLRIGELFF
-	-	TRBV18	TRBJ1-1	TGTGCCAGCTCACGCGTTGAGCCGGGGTTCGCCACTGAAGCTTTCTTT	CASSRVEPGFATEAFF
TRBD2	once	TRBV5-1	TRBJ2-3	TGCGCCAGCAGCTTGGCGGGACTAGCGGGGGGGCAAGATACGCAGTATTTT	CASSLAGLAGGQDTQYF
-	-	TRBV5-1	TRBJ2-1	TGCGCCAGCAGCCCTGGGGCGCTAGGAAGTGAGCAGTTCTTC	CASSPGALGSEQFF
-	-	TRBV6-1	TRBJ2-1	TGTGCCAGCACGGGGAACGCGGGGATTCGGAATGAGCAGTTCTTC	CASTGNAGIRNEQFF
-	-	TRBV7-3	TRBJ2-1	TGTGCCAGCAGCCCGGCGGGGAATGAGCAGTTCTTC	CASSPAGNEQFF
TRBD2	-	TRBV2	TRBJ2-3	TGTGCCAGCGCGGCTAGCGGGGGGGGAGGAGATACGCAGTATTTT	CASAASGGGGDTQYF
-	-	TRBV6-1	TRBJ2-6	TGTGCCAGCAGTGGGAGACAGGCTGGGGCCAACGTCCTGACTTTC	CASSGRQAGANVLTF